The text below deals with one T cell receptor (beta chain). This entry is derived from a study of blood T cell repertoires in COVID-19. Study-wide context: Acute and convalescent COVID-19 specimens originated in the United States, Italy and Spain. T cells, B-cell-depleted T cells, or PBMCs provided the cDNA or gDNA that served as material.

Original data processing: Estimated nucleated cell counts came from reference gene primer amplification. The table came from immunoSEQ multiplex PCR; TCRdb's copy has only in-frame clones and leaves some out. V, J and clone size are those of that table, while D and trimming were read from the DNA. Among some 250,000 clones listed, about 85% were seen once. The clonotype was recovered from a man aged 55 to 69 with acute or convalescent COVID-19. Sample: peripheral blood.

The CDR3 is CASSEGALAQIETQYF. CDR3 coding DNA: TGTGCCAGCAGTGAGGGGGCGCTCGCGCAAATAGAGACCCAGTACTTC. The genes are TRBV2 and TRBJ2-5; TRBD1 might be the D (6 bases). Germline lookup yields CDR1 SNHLY and CDR2 FYNNEI. This CDR3 spans 16 amino acids. V lost 3 bases to trimming and J lost 4 bases, with 18 bases between them.